This TCR beta chain was sequenced during a study of response to subunit inactivated influenza vaccine. TCRdb independently ran MiXCR on the RT-PCR reads; one entry per CDR3 protein. The sample includes 540,000 or so distinct CDR3 sequences, roughly 13% of them seen just once. General study findings and limits: Each seasonal flu vaccination may recruit only limited new T cells, authors suggested.

This clonotype turned up a few times. No antigen is known for it. This clonotype originated in a man over 45 who received an inactivated influenza vaccine. The source was PBMCs from blood, collected about 40 days after vaccination.

The CDR3 is CASSHTGSSNTEAFF. CDR3 DNA sequence: TGTGCCAGCAGTCATACCGGGAGTTCGAACACTGAAGCTTTCTTT. This chain uses TRBV6-2 or TRBV6-3 with TRBJ1-1; no definite D call. The CDR3 loop spans 15 amino acids. The ends were cut back, 5 bases at V and 1 base at J, with 14 bases in the middle. From germline, CDR1 is MNHEY and CDR2 SVGEGT.